One and the same sample provided the 18 T cell receptor beta chains below, sequenced in a study of blood T cell repertoires in COVID-19. TCRdb's table, derived via immunoSEQ multiplex PCR, lists solely in-frame clones and lacks some. The sample includes about 25,000 clones, about 85% of them seen just once. Sequencing was done on a sample of peripheral blood. Every receptor here comes from a man over 45 with active or convalescent COVID-19.

The CDR3 reads CASSYSAGGSYEQYF. CDR3 sequence (DNA): TGTGCCAGCAGTTACTCGGCAGGGGGCTCCTACGAGCAGTACTTC. V is TRBV6-5 and J is TRBJ2-7; 7 bases line up with TRBD1. CDR1 and CDR2 (germline): MNHEY, SVGAGI. J lost 0 bases, V lost 0 bases, and 2 bases had no gene match. There are 15 residues in the CDR3.

This chain links TRBV29-1 with TRBJ1-1, with D tentatively TRBD1 (5 bases). V lost 2 bases and J lost 4, with 8 bases in between. CDR1 SQVTM and CDR2 ANQGSEA come from the germline V gene. The CDR3 runs 12 residues. The CDR3 loop reads CSVERRGTEAFF. In nucleotides, the CDR3 is TGCAGCGTTGAACGAAGGGGCACTGAAGCTTTCTTT.

J is TRBJ1-1 and V is TRBV7-9; no clear D. Looked up from germline, CDR1 is SEHNR and CDR2 is FQNEAQ (reference sequence). This CDR3 comprises 14 residues. V shed 3 bases and J shed 6 bases, with 14 bases lying between them. CDR3 DNA: TGTGCCAGCAGCTTGGCCGAGAGCGTAGCTGAAGCTTTCTTT. Its protein is CASSLAESVAEAFF.

The rearrangement uses TRBV9 and TRBJ2-1; 9 bases map to TRBD1. The CDR3 contains 16 residues. Per germline, CDR1 SGDLS and CDR2 YYNGEE. Losses at the gene ends were 3 bases for V and 5 bases for J; bases not matched to a gene: 9. CDR3 coding DNA: TGTGCCAGCAGCGATAGCCGGGACAGGGTTAACAATGAGCAGTTCTTC. This encodes CASSDSRDRVNNEQFF.

The V call is TRBV10-2, the J call TRBJ2-2; 13 bases match TRBD2. Per the germline V gene, CDR1 is WSHSY and CDR2 is SAAADI. V lost 6 bases to trimming and J lost 4 bases; unmatched junction nucleotides: 2. This CDR3 is built from 15 residues. This chain's CDR3 is CASRTSGGGTGELFF. As DNA, the CDR3 is TGCGCCAGCAGAACTAGCGGGGGGGGCACCGGGGAGCTGTTTTTT.

This chain links TRBV29-1 with TRBJ1-1; D unresolved. The ends were cut back, 5 bases at V and 5 bases at J, with 6 bases in the middle. The germline gives CDR1 SQVTM, CDR2 ANQGSEA. The CDR3 is 10 residues long. The CDR3 nucleotides read TGCAGCGTTCCGGGAACTGAAGCTTTCTTT. Translating it yields CSVPGTEAFF.

This sequence joins TRBV6-6 and TRBJ1-1; D is perhaps TRBD1 (5 bases). Germline V gene sequence: CDR1 MNHNY, CDR2 SVGAGI (reference sequence). V dropped 4 bases and J dropped 11 bases, with 14 bases sitting between them. The CDR3 loop spans 12 amino acids. The CDR3 DNA reads as TGTGCCAGCAGTTGGGGAGGGGAGAGGGCTTTCTTT. Amino acids: CASSWGGERAFF.

The DNA for the CDR3 is TGCGCCAGCAGACCAACTAGCACGGCGAGCTCCTACGAGCAGTACTTC. It translates to CASRPTSTASSYEQYF. This chain links TRBV5-1 with TRBJ2-7, with D perhaps matching TRBD2 (6 bases). V was clipped by 5 bases and J by 0 bases, with 18 bases between them. CDR3 length: 16 amino acids. In germline, CDR1 is SGHRS, CDR2 YFSETQ. Combining the CDR3 with reference TRBV5-1 and TRBJ2-7 gives the whole variable domain KAGVTQTPRYLIKTRGQQVTLSCSPISGHRSVSWYQQTPGQGLQFLFEYFSETQRNKGNFPGRFSGRQFSNSRSEMNVSTLELGDSALYLCASRPTSTASSYEQYFGPGTRLTVT.

The V and J genes are TRBV27 and TRBJ1-2; D is ambiguous. CDR1 and CDR2 from the germline V gene are MNHEY and SMNVEV (reference sequence). V shed 6 bases and J shed 8 bases, with 16 bases lying between them. This CDR3 is 13 amino acids long. CDR3: CASSSLGIPGYTF. The CDR3 region has the DNA TGTGCCAGCAGCTCACTTGGTATACCCGGCTACACCTTC.

The chain couples TRBV5-6 to TRBJ1-2; no clear D gene. Germline-derived CDR1 and CDR2 are SGHDT and YYEEEE. Trimming stripped 4 bases from V and 3 bases from J, with 16 bases between. This CDR3 is built from 15 residues. CDR3 DNA sequence: TGTGCCAGCAGCCGGCCGACACTCAAAGACTATGGCTACACCTTC. The encoded protein is CASSRPTLKDYGYTF. The complete variable domain, with remaining parts taken from reference TRBV5-6 and TRBJ1-2, reads DAGVTQSPTHLIKTRGQQVTLRCSPKSGHDTVSWYQQALGQGPQFIFQYYEEEERQRGNFPDRFSGHQFPNYSSELNVNALLLGDSALYLCASSRPTLKDYGYTFGSGTRLTVV.

The rearrangement links TRBV28 to TRBJ2-5; 7 bases agree with TRBD2. V dropped 1 base and J dropped 5; count of bases not matched to a gene: 4. This CDR3 is built from 14 residues. The germline V gene has CDR1 MDHEN and CDR2 SYDVKM. CDR3 coding DNA: TGTGCCAGCAGTTTATTGGGGGGGAGGGAGACCCAGTACTTC. Amino acids: CASSLLGGRETQYF.

In its sample, this clone was seen once. The chain links TRBV6-2 or TRBV6-3 to TRBJ1-1, with 7 bases that match TRBD1. CDR3 length: 15 residues. V shed 4 bases and J 11 bases; nucleotides not matched to a gene: 16. CDR1 is MNHEY and CDR2 is SVGEGT in the germline V gene. The CDR3 nucleotides are TGTGCCAGCAGTTTCATTGACGAGGGGGCACGTTGGGCTTTCTTT. Amino acids: CASSFIDEGARWAFF.

The V gene is TRBV6-6, the J gene TRBJ1-4; D is possibly TRBD1 (6 bases). V was pared by 5 bases and J by 0 bases, with 13 bases between. CDR1 is MNHNY, CDR2 SVGAGI, per germline (reference sequence). This CDR3 comprises 16 residues. DNA for the CDR3: TGTGCCAGCAGTAACACTAACAGGGCAACTAATGAAAAACTGTTTTTT. Its protein product is CASSNTNRATNEKLFF.

This chain's CDR3 is CASSVTGSPLHF. In nucleotides, the CDR3 is TGCGCCAGCAGCGTGACAGGTTCACCCCTCCACTTT. The gene calls are TRBV5-1 and TRBJ1-6; D may be TRBD1 (6 bases). This CDR3 is 12 amino acids long. Deletions cut 4 bases from V and 9 bases from J, with 8 bases between. Germline loops: CDR1 SGHRS, CDR2 YFSETQ. Drawing the rest from reference TRBV5-1 and TRBJ1-6, the complete variable domain is KAGVTQTPRYLIKTRGQQVTLSCSPISGHRSVSWYQQTPGQGLQFLFEYFSETQRNKGNFPGRFSGRQFSNSRSEMNVSTLELGDSALYLCASSVTGSPLHFGNGTRLTVT.

J is TRBJ2-1 and V is TRBV7-2; a possible D gene is TRBD2 (5 bases). The CDR3 is made up of 15 amino acids. Germline CDR1 and CDR2: SGHTA and FQGNSA. V was cut by 4 bases and J by 8 bases, with 18 bases left in between. CDR3 in DNA: TGTGCCAGCAGCTCGCCCTCACTAGATTGGGATGAGCAGTTCTTC. Protein product: CASSSPSLDWDEQFF.

This clone was observed once. V usage is TRBV13 and J usage is TRBJ1-2, with D possibly being TRBD1 (5 bases). This CDR3 has 16 residues. Trimming removed 0 bases at V and 3 bases at J, with 14 bases between. Germline V lookup: CDR1 PRHDT, CDR2 FYEKMQ (reference sequence). The CDR3 is CASSLGNGQGYYGYTF. DNA for the CDR3: TGTGCCAGCAGCTTAGGCAACGGTCAGGGCTACTATGGCTACACCTTC.

The gene calls are TRBV9 and TRBJ2-3; D possibly corresponds to TRBD1 (5 bases). The CDR3 loop spans 16 amino acids. The ends were cut back, 0 bases at V and 0 bases at J, with 11 bases in the middle. Germline V gene data show CDR1 as SGDLS and CDR2 as YYNGEE. CDR3 residues: CASSVAPGQSTDTQYF. CDR3 nucleotide sequence: TGTGCCAGCAGCGTAGCCCCAGGGCAGAGCACAGATACGCAGTATTTT.

The chain links TRBV30 to TRBJ2-1; TRBD1 is a possible D gene (6 bases). CDR3 length equals 14 residues. The V end was cut by 2 bases, the J end by 9 bases, with 17 bases between. Germline V gene data show CDR1 as GTSNPN and CDR2 as SVGIG (reference sequence). The CDR3 reads CAWSTGTIFREQFF. Written as DNA, the CDR3 is TGTGCCTGGAGTACCGGGACAATCTTTCGTGAGCAGTTCTTC.